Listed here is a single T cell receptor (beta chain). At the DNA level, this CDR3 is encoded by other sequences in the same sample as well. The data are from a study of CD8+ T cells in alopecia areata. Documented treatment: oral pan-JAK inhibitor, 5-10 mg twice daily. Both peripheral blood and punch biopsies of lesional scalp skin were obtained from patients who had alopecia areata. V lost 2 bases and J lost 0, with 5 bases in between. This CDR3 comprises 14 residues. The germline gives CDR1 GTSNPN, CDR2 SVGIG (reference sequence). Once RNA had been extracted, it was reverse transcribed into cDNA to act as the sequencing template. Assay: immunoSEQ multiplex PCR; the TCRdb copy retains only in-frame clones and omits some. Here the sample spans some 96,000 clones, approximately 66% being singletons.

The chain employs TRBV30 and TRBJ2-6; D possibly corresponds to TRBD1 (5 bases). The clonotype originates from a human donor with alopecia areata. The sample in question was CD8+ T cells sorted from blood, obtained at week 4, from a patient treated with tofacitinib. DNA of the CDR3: TGTGCCTGGAGTACAGGCTCTGGGGCCAACGTCCTGACTTTC. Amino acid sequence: CAWSTGSGANVLTF.